The 32 T cell receptor beta chains below were found in one sample sequenced in a study of T cells in women clearing cervical HPV infection. Measured with immunoSEQ multiplex PCR; TCRdb has only the in-frame clones, and not every one. In all, the sample yields fewer than 30,000 clones. Sequenced input: blood buffy coat. The source of these receptors is a woman aged 18 to 75 with a cervical HPV16 infection that either progressed to CIN3+ or cleared (not recorded which).

As to this clone: An end of the junction differs from the germline gene, which may be a read error. Partial CDR3 DNA: TGTGCCACCAGTGATTCAGGAATCCAACAAGGGACC. Translation: CATSDSGIQQGT. The complete CDR3 sequence is CATSDSGIQQGTQYF. V is TRBV24-1 and J is TRBJ2-5; unclear D gene. The CDR3 end lies 3 residues beyond the end of the read and is filled in from the germline J gene. The CDR3 is 15 amino acids. CDR1 is KGHDR, CDR2 SFDVKD, per germline.

With respect to this clone: Read sequence stops 3 residues before the CDR3 end, and the germline J gene provides the missing end. The chain uses TRBV20-1 and TRBJ2-3, with 8 bases identical to TRBD1. The CDR3 has 13 amino acids. Germline CDR1 is DFQATT and CDR2 is SNEGSKA (reference sequence). The covered CDR3 bases are TGCAGTGCAGGGGACAGGACACAAGAGACG. Its protein is CSAGDRTQET. Given in full, the CDR3 is CSAGDRTQETQYF.

With regard to this clone: Read sequence stops 3 residues before the CDR3 end, and the germline J gene provides the missing end. V gene TRBV7-8 combines with J gene TRBJ1-4, with D maybe TRBD1 (5 bases). This CDR3 contains 18 residues. Germline V gene data show CDR1 as SGHVS and CDR2 as FQNEAQ. The CDR3 spells CASSLAAQPLTGANVLFF. The part of the CDR3 DNA that was read is TGTGCCAGCAGCTTAGCTGCTCAACCTCTTACTGGGGCCAACGTA.

Details on this clone: The missing CDR3 end, 3 residues past where the read stops, is filled in from the germline J gene. The chain links TRBV2 to TRBJ1-5, with 11 bases identical to TRBD1. Trimming removed 8 bases from V and 4 bases from J; junction bases left unmatched: 7. From germline, CDR1 is SNHLY and CDR2 FYNNEI. The CDR3 runs to 15 residues. CDR3 amino acids: CASGGTGGSNQPQHF. Partial CDR3 DNA: TGTGCCAGCGGGGGGACAGGGGGGAGTAATCAGCCC. The full variable domain, completed using reference TRBV2 and TRBJ1-5, is EPEVTQTPSHQVTQMGQEVILRCVPISNHLYFYWYRQILGQKVEFLVSFYNNEISEKSEIFDDQFSVERPDGSNFTLKIRSTKLEDSAMYFCASGGTGGSNQPQHFGDGTRLSIL.

Comments on this clone: The CDR3 extends 3 residues past the end of the read, so its final part is completed from the germline J gene. This rearrangement joins TRBV2 to TRBJ2-7; D may correspond to TRBD1 or TRBD2 (5 bases each). The CDR3 contains 11 residues. V was shortened by 7 bases and J by 6 bases, with 10 bases between the two germline ends. The V gene's germline CDR1 is SNHLY and CDR2 FYNNEI. Here the CDR3 reads CASKTEGEQYF. The sequenced CDR3 bases are TGTGCCAGCAAGACAGAGGGCGAG.

Regarding this clone: The CDR3 is cut off 3 residues early in the read; its end comes from the germline J gene. V usage is TRBV5-1 and J usage is TRBJ1-1; 8 nucleotides line up with TRBD1. The V gene end was trimmed by 0 bases and the J gene end by 5 bases; junction bases not matched to a gene: 6. The V gene's germline CDR1 is SGHRS and CDR2 YFSETQ. The CDR3 is made up of 15 amino acids. This CDR3 is CASSLGGRGRTEAFF. CDR3 bases read: TGCGCCAGCAGCTTGGGTGGCAGGGGGCGGACTGAA.

Regarding this clone: Read coverage stops 3 residues before the CDR3 terminus; the germline J gene supplies the remainder. The gene calls are TRBV11-2 and TRBJ2-2; possibly TRBD2 for D (6 bases). V shed 6 bases and J shed 3 bases, with 14 bases lying between them. The CDR3 length is 15 residues. The germline gives CDR1 SGHAT, CDR2 FQNNGV. The sequenced part of the CDR3 DNA is TGTGCCAGCAGTCCCGGTCGGGGGTACACCGGGGAG. The encoded protein is CASSPGRGYTGE. In full, the CDR3 is CASSPGRGYTGELFF.

Of note for this clone: Mismatch with germline at one junction end may stem from a read error. The sequenced fragment ends 3 residues before the CDR3 boundary, so the rest is inferred from the germline J gene. This chain joins TRBV4-2 and TRBJ2-3, with TRBD2 as a possible D gene (5 bases). Per germline, CDR1 LGHNA and CDR2 YNFKEQ. This CDR3 comprises 17 residues. This chain's CDR3 is CASSPAHGVARTDTQYF. The CDR3 DNA, read in part, is TGCGCCAGCAGCCCGGCCCACGGAGTAGCGAGGACAGATACG.

Judged by frequency, this clone is medium-sized. The read gets to within 3 residues of the CDR3 end, and the germline J gene fills in the rest. The chain uses TRBV14 and TRBJ2-7; D might be TRBD1 (6 bases). The germline V gene has CDR1 SGHDN and CDR2 FVKESK. The CDR3 is 15 residues long. With 5 bases removed from V and 2 bases from J, the gap between germline ends came to 16 bases. CDR3 DNA, as far as it was read: TGTGCCAGCAGCTCGTTAGGGGGAGAGACCTACGAG. As protein: CASSSLGGETYE. The whole CDR3 sequence reads CASSSLGGETYEQYF.

On this clone itself: The CDR3 end lies 3 residues beyond the end of the read and is filled in from the germline J gene. The rearrangement joins TRBV30 to TRBJ2-2; D may be TRBD1 (5 bases). The CDR3 has 13 residues. The germline V gene encodes CDR1 GTSNPN and CDR2 SVGIG (reference sequence). The CDR3 loop reads CAWRLSGANVLFF. The DNA read from the CDR3 is TGTGCCTGGAGACTCTCTGGGGCCAACGTG.

Note on this clone: The missing CDR3 end, 3 residues past where the read stops, is filled in from the germline J gene. The V call is TRBV18, the J call TRBJ2-5, with TRBD1 matching over 11 bases. With V trimmed by 2 bases and J by 4 bases, 6 bases remained unmatched. The CDR3 loop spans 16 amino acids. Germline V gene data show CDR1 as KGHSH and CDR2 as LQKENI. The CDR3 here is CASSPYGQGARETQYF. The sequenced part of the CDR3 DNA is TGTGCCAGCTCACCATACGGACAGGGGGCGCGAGAGACC.

Regarding this clone: Read data end 3 residues before the CDR3 end; the end is taken from the germline J gene. The chain has TRBV19 and TRBJ1-1; 8 positions agree with TRBD1. With 5 bases clipped from V and 0 bases from J, the junction kept 5 bases outside the gene matches. The CDR3 is 15 residues long. CDR1 and CDR2 (germline): LNHDA, SQIVND (reference sequence). The chain's CDR3 is CASSDRGGMNTEAFF. The sequenced part of the CDR3 DNA is TGTGCCAGTAGTGACAGGGGAGGGATGAACACTGAA.

With regard to this clone: The read stops 3 residues short of the end of the CDR3; the missing end is completed from the germline J gene. This chain joins TRBV7-3 and TRBJ2-2, with 11 bases lining up with TRBD1. J was trimmed by 6 bases and V by 5 bases; bases with no gene match: 5. The CDR3 is made up of 15 amino acids. Germline V lookup: CDR1 SGHTA, CDR2 FQGTGA. The sequenced CDR3 bases are TGTGCCAGCAGCATCGGGACAGGGGGGGCCGGGGAG. It yields the protein CASSIGTGGAGE. The CDR3 as a whole reads CASSIGTGGAGELFF. Drawing the rest from reference TRBV7-3 and TRBJ2-2, the complete variable domain is GAGVSQTPSNKVTEKGKYVELRCDPISGHTALYWYRQSLGQGPEFLIYFQGTGAADDSGLPNDRFFAVRPEGSVSTLKIQRTERGDSAVYLCASSIGTGGAGELFFGEGSRLTVL.

A remark on this clone: The sequence runs out 3 residues before the end of the CDR3; the remainder is reconstructed from the germline J gene. This sequence joins TRBV14 and TRBJ2-5; 13 bases align to TRBD2. Germline values: CDR1 SGHDN, CDR2 FVKESK. The CDR3 consists of 17 residues. The sequenced part of the CDR3 DNA is TGTGCCAGCAGCCCGCCGAGGACTAGCGGGGGCCCCCCAACC. This translates into CASSPPRTSGGPPT. The entire CDR3 is CASSPPRTSGGPPTQYF. The variable domain in full, completed from reference TRBV14 and TRBJ2-5, reads EAGVTQFPSHSVIEKGQTVTLRCDPISGHDNLYWYRRVMGKEIKFLLHFVKESKQDESGMPNNRFLAERTGGTYSTLKVQPAELEDSGVYFCASSPPRTSGGPPTQYFGPGTRLLVL.

Regarding this clone: With the read ending 3 residues before the CDR3 end, the germline J gene is used to fill in that end. The chain uses TRBV5-1 and TRBJ1-2; 11 bases map to TRBD1. This CDR3 region has 14 residues. The V gene's germline CDR1 is SGHRS and CDR2 YFSETQ. The CDR3 here is CASSYLGQGEGYTF. The sequenced part of the CDR3 DNA is TGCGCCAGCAGCTACTTGGGACAGGGGGAAGGC. Variable domain in full (rest from reference TRBV5-1 and TRBJ1-2): KAGVTQTPRYLIKTRGQQVTLSCSPISGHRSVSWYQQTPGQGLQFLFEYFSETQRNKGNFPGRFSGRQFSNSRSEMNVSTLELGDSALYLCASSYLGQGEGYTFGSGTRLTVV.

Turning to this clone: The read terminates 3 residues before the CDR3 end, so the remaining end is supplied by the germline J gene. The genes are TRBV24-1 and TRBJ1-2; 11 nucleotides align to TRBD1. With 4 bases clipped from V and 5 bases from J, the junction kept 5 bases outside the gene matches. CDR3 length: 15 residues. Per germline, CDR1 KGHDR and CDR2 SFDVKD. CDR3 bases read: TGTGCCACCAGTGAAGGGACAGGGGGGTTATATGGC. It specifies CATSEGTGGLYG. The full CDR3 sequence reads CATSEGTGGLYGYTF.

Points on this clone: The read ends 3 residues before the CDR3 terminus; that terminus is restored from the germline J gene. V usage is TRBV20-1 and J usage is TRBJ2-7; no definite D call. The length of the CDR3 is 11 residues. V was shortened by 6 bases and J by 3 bases, with 9 bases between the two germline ends. The germline V gene has CDR1 DFQATT and CDR2 SNEGSKA (reference sequence). CDR3 DNA, as far as it was read: TGCAGTGCAGTCTACGTCTACGAG. It is translated as CSAVYVYE. The complete CDR3 reads CSAVYVYEQYF.

With regard to this clone: The read is 3 residues too short to cover the CDR3 end, so that end is filled in from the germline J gene. The rearrangement joins TRBV19 to TRBJ1-2; 8 bases are shared with TRBD1. The CDR3 spans 16 residues. CDR1 and CDR2 from the germline V gene are LNHDA and SQIVND (reference sequence). CDR3 loop: CASSDRGLAGYNDYTF. The part of the CDR3 DNA that was read is TGTGCCAGTAGTGACAGGGGACTAGCGGGTTACAATGAC. Variable domain in full (rest from reference TRBV19 and TRBJ1-2): DGGITQSPKYLFRKEGQNVTLSCEQNLNHDAMYWYRQDPGQGLRLIYYSQIVNDFQKGDIAEGYSVSREKKESFPLTVTSAQKNPTAFYLCASSDRGLAGYNDYTFGSGTRLTVV.

For this clone: Read coverage stops 3 residues before the CDR3 terminus; the germline J gene supplies the remainder. J is TRBJ2-3 and V is TRBV5-1, with 7 bases that match TRBD2. Germline V gene lookup returns CDR1 SGHRS and CDR2 YFSETQ. The CDR3 is 15 residues long. CDR3 DNA, as far as it was read: TGCGCCAGCAGCTTGGGCGGGGGTACCCAAGAGACG. Protein: CASSLGGGTQET. The CDR3 in its entirety is CASSLGGGTQETQYF.

Comment on this clone: The read terminates 3 residues ahead of where the CDR3 ends, so the germline J gene completes it. This chain joins TRBV20-1 and TRBJ2-3, with D possibly being TRBD1 (8 bases). CDR1 is DFQATT and CDR2 is SNEGSKA in the germline V gene (reference sequence). The CDR3 loop spans 16 amino acids. The germline V and J ends were trimmed by 6 bases and 3 bases, with 22 bases remaining between them. This CDR3 reads CSAGGMTGAGTDTQYF. The CDR3 bases that were read are TGCAGTGCGGGGGGGATGACAGGGGCCGGGACAGATACG.

As for this clone: The CDR3 goes on 3 residues after the read ends, and that part is filled in from the germline J gene. The chain employs TRBV20-1 and TRBJ1-5; 7 nucleotides line up with TRBD1. This CDR3 spans 15 amino acids. In germline, CDR1 is DFQATT, CDR2 SNEGSKA (reference sequence). V lost 2 bases, J lost 0 bases, and 4 bases stayed unmatched. CDR3 residues: CSARPPGGSNQPQHF. CDR3 bases read: TGCAGTGCTAGACCCCCAGGGGGTAGCAATCAGCCC.

A remark on this clone: The read ends 3 residues early relative to the CDR3; the germline J gene fills the gap. The chain carries TRBV2 and TRBJ2-1, with a tentative D call TRBD2 (5 bases). The germline V gene has CDR1 SNHLY and CDR2 FYNNEI. The CDR3 sequence is 16 residues long. V dropped 10 bases and J dropped 2 bases, with 21 bases sitting between them. CDR3 DNA (partial): TGTGCCACCAAATTCCAGAGCGGCCCACCCTACAATGAG. Encoded protein: CATKFQSGPPYNE. Given in full, the CDR3 is CATKFQSGPPYNEQFF.

As concerns this clone: Read sequence stops 3 residues before the CDR3 end, and the germline J gene provides the missing end. The V gene is TRBV11-2, the J gene TRBJ2-7; 13 nucleotides agree with TRBD2. V was clipped by 5 bases and J by 5 bases; unmatched bases: 6. The CDR3 contains 15 residues. Per germline, CDR1 SGHAT and CDR2 FQNNGV. CDR3 DNA, as far as it was read: TGTGCCAGCAGCCCAGGACTAGCGGGAGCGCACGAG. This translates into CASSPGLAGAHE. The full CDR3 protein reads CASSPGLAGAHEQYF.

To note about this clone: The read terminates 3 residues before the CDR3 end, so the remaining end is supplied by the germline J gene. This rearrangement joins TRBV5-1 to TRBJ2-1, with D perhaps matching TRBD1 (6 bases). Trimming stripped 0 bases from V and 5 bases from J, with 24 bases between. This CDR3 comprises 19 residues. Germline-derived CDR1 and CDR2 are SGHRS and YFSETQ. The CDR3 DNA, read in part, is TGCGCCAGCAGCTTGGTTGCCAGGGGCTCTGGATACTCTAACAATGAG. Its protein product is CASSLVARGSGYSNNE. The CDR3 in full is CASSLVARGSGYSNNEQFF.

About this clone: The CDR3 goes on 3 residues after the read ends, and that part is filled in from the germline J gene. The chain joins TRBV10-1 to TRBJ2-1, with 9 positions matching TRBD1. The CDR3 is 15 amino acids. Germline CDR1 reads WNHNN; CDR2 reads SYGVQD (reference sequence). The J segment lost 9 bases and the V segment lost 2 bases, leaving 8 bases of the junction unmatched. The CDR3 sequence is CASSEPGQGVGEQFF. The covered CDR3 bases are TGCGCCAGCAGTGAGCCGGGACAGGGCGTTGGTGAG.

CDR3 DNA (partial): TGTGCCTGCCGACGGGGGGGGAGGAGCACTGAA. This translates into CACRRGGRSTE. The whole CDR3 reads CACRRGGRSTEAFF. This chain connects TRBV30 to TRBJ1-1, with D tentatively TRBD1 (5 bases). The CDR3 goes on 3 residues after the read ends, and that part is filled in from the germline J gene. This CDR3 region has 14 residues. Trimming removed 6 bases at V and 4 bases at J, with 18 bases between. Germline values: CDR1 GTSNPN, CDR2 SVGIG (reference sequence).

On this clone itself: From the germline J gene comes the end of the CDR3, since the read stops 3 residues before it. The genes are TRBV19 and TRBJ2-3, with 7 bases lining up with TRBD1. The length of the CDR3 is 17 residues. CDR1 and CDR2 (germline): LNHDA, SQIVND (reference sequence). CDR3 residues: CASSDPNRGSYQETQYF. The CDR3 bases that were read are TGTGCCAGTAGTGATCCTAACAGGGGTTCGTACCAAGAGACG. The complete variable domain, with remaining parts taken from reference TRBV19 and TRBJ2-3, reads DGGITQSPKYLFRKEGQNVTLSCEQNLNHDAMYWYRQDPGQGLRLIYYSQIVNDFQKGDIAEGYSVSREKKESFPLTVTSAQKNPTAFYLCASSDPNRGSYQETQYFGPGTRLTVL.

On this clone itself: From the germline J gene comes the end of the CDR3, since the read stops 3 residues before it. V and J are TRBV14 and TRBJ2-2; D is undetermined. There are 13 residues in the CDR3. The germline CDR1 and CDR2 sequences are SGHDN and FVKESK. The V and J ends lost 4 bases and 7 bases respectively, with 10 bases between them. CDR3 bases read: TGTGCCAGCAGCCCCCTATTTATCGGGGAG. Translating gives CASSPLFIGE. The full CDR3 is CASSPLFIGELFF.

With regard to this clone: Sequencing ends 3 residues short of the CDR3 end; the germline J gene provides the rest. V usage is TRBV20-1 and J usage is TRBJ2-1, with 9 bases fitting TRBD2. Germline assignment: CDR1 DFQATT and CDR2 SNEGSKA (reference sequence). The CDR3 is 16 residues long. J was trimmed by 7 bases and V by 0 bases; bases with no gene match: 10. CDR3 DNA, as far as it was read: TGCAGTGCTAGAGAACCAGGGACTAGCATAGAGAATGAG. Residues: CSAREPGTSIENE. The full CDR3 protein is CSAREPGTSIENEQFF.

Regarding this clone: The read ends 3 residues shy of where the CDR3 ends; the end is completed using the germline J gene. The chain is built from TRBV9 and TRBJ2-3, with TRBD2 matching 10 bases. This CDR3 has 15 residues. The germline gives CDR1 SGDLS, CDR2 YYNGEE. Losses at the gene ends were 0 bases for V and 5 bases for J; bases not matched to a gene: 3. The CDR3 sequence is CASSVVASGGDTQYF. The CDR3 DNA, read in part, is TGTGCCAGCAGCGTAGTAGCTAGCGGGGGAGATACG.

The covered CDR3 bases are TGTGCCAGCAGCTTAGTGGCTAGGTCTAACATT. It encodes CASSLVARSNI. The CDR3 reads in full as CASSLVARSNIQYF. The gene calls are TRBV11-2 and TRBJ2-4; D is uncertain. The CDR3 end is not reached by the read, which stops 3 residues before it; the germline J gene fills it in. V lost 1 base to trimming and J lost 7 bases, with 11 bases between them. The CDR3 covers 14 residues. The V gene's germline CDR1 is SGHAT and CDR2 FQNNGV.

Note on this clone: The read gets to within 3 residues of the CDR3 end, and the germline J gene fills in the rest. V and J are TRBV30 and TRBJ1-1; TRBD1 might be the D (6 bases). Trimming left V 3 bases short and J 0 bases short, with 14 bases between. There are 15 residues in the CDR3. Looked up from germline, CDR1 is GTSNPN and CDR2 is SVGIG (reference sequence). The CDR3: CAWSSGQLMNTEAFF. Incomplete CDR3 DNA: TGTGCCTGGAGCTCGGGACAACTCATGAACACTGAA.